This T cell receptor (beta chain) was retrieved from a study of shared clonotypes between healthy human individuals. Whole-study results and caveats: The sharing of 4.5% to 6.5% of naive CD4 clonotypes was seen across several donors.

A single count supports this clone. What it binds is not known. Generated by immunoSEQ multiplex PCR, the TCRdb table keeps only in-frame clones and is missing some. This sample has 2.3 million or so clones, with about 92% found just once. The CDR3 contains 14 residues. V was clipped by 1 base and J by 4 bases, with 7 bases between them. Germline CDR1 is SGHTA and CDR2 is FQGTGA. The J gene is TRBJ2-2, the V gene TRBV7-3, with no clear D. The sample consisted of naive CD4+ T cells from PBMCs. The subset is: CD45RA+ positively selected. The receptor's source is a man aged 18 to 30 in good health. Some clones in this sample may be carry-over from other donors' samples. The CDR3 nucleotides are TGTGCCAGCAGCTTAAGCTTGAGCACCGGGGAGCTGTTTTTT. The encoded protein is CASSLSLSTGELFF. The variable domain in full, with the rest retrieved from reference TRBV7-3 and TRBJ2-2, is GAGVSQTPSNKVTEKGKYVELRCDPISGHTALYWYRQSLGQGPEFLIYFQGTGAADDSGLPNDRFFAVRPEGSVSTLKIQRTERGDSAVYLCASSLSLSTGELFFGEGSRLTVL.